A selection of T cell receptor beta chains follows, all from one sample in a study of blood T cell repertoires in COVID-19. The table came from immunoSEQ multiplex PCR; TCRdb's copy has only in-frame clones and leaves some out. Among about 440,000 clones listed, approximately 90% were seen once. What was sequenced was peripheral blood. These receptor sequences come from a woman aged 25 to 39 with acute or convalescent COVID-19. CDR3s include the opening cysteine and the closing phenylalanine or tryptophan. D genes are given only for firm matches. The size entry is marked missing in some rows and otherwise reads once, few, many or a size class.

>TRBD1|NA|15|TRBJ1-1|TRBV11-2
TGTGCCAGCAGCTTCTCGACAGGGCCGAACACTGAAGCTTTCTTT
CASSFSTGPNTEAFF
>NA|NA|14|TRBJ2-3|TRBV30
TGTGCCTGGAGTGTGAACCCTAGGACAGATACGCAGTATTTT
CAWSVNPRTDTQYF
>NA|NA|14|TRBJ2-7|TRBV10-3
TGTGCCATCAGTGAAACCGGAGAAGGCTACGAGCAGTACTTC
CAISETGEGYEQYF
>TRBD1|NA|17|TRBJ1-6|TRBV5-1
TGCGCCAGCAGCTTGGATTCGGGACAGGGATATAATTCACCCCTCCACTTT
CASSLDSGQGYNSPLHF
>NA|NA|13|TRBJ1-1|TRBV15
TGTGCCACCAGCAGAGATTGGCGAGGTGAAGCTTTCTTT
CATSRDWRGEAFF
>NA|NA|13|TRBJ2-7|TRBV5-8
TGTGCCAGCAGCTTCCCAGGGGACTACGAGCAGTACTTC
CASSFPGDYEQYF
>NA|NA|14|TRBJ2-3|TRBV28
TGTGCCAGCAGTGACACTGGGACACCGAATACGCAGTATTTT
CASSDTGTPNTQYF
>NA|NA|13|TRBJ1-4|TRBV19
TGTGCCAGCACAGGAGCAACTAATGAAAAACTGTTTTTT
CASTGATNEKLFF
>NA|NA|15|TRBJ2-5|TRBV2
TGTGCCAGCAGTGGAGGACTGAGTCCCACAGAGACCCAGTACTTC
CASSGGLSPTETQYF
>TRBD1|NA|17|TRBJ1-3|TRBV6-1
TGTGCCAGCAGTGGCACAGGGGACGCGTACTCTGGAAACACCATATATTTT
CASSGTGDAYSGNTIYF
>TRBD1|NA|15|TRBJ2-3|TRBV11-2
TGTGCCAGCAGCTTTAGGGACAGGGCGACAGATACGCAGTATTTT
CASSFRDRATDTQYF
>NA|NA|16|TRBJ1-6|TRBV11-2
TGTGCCAGCAGCCTAACGGGAAGCTCCTATAATTCACCCCTCCACTTT
CASSLTGSSYNSPLHF
>NA|NA|13|TRBJ2-5|TRBV4-1
TGCGCCAGCAGCCAAGCTCAGGGGGGGACCCAGTACTTC
CASSQAQGGTQYF
>TRBD2|NA|15|TRBJ2-3|TRBV29-1
TGCAGCGTTTTATGGGCGGGGGGAACCACAGATACGCAGTATTTT
CSVLWAGGTTDTQYF
>NA|once|13|TRBJ2-5|TRBV2
TGTGCCAGCGGTCGGGGAAACTGGGAGACCCAGTACTTC
CASGRGNWETQYF
>TRBD1|NA|14|TRBJ1-1|TRBV7-9
TGTGCCAGCAGCAACCCCGACAGGGGTACTGAAGCTTTCTTT
CASSNPDRGTEAFF
>TRBD2|NA|13|TRBJ2-7|TRBV10-2
TGCGCCACTCGGACTAGCGGGGGTTGGGAGCAGTACTTC
CATRTSGGWEQYF
>NA|NA|11|TRBJ2-7|TRBV27
TGTGCCAGCAGTTCACAGGGCCCGCAGTACTTC
CASSSQGPQYF
>TRBD1|few|13|TRBJ1-1|TRBV12-3/TRBV12-4
TGTGCCAGCAGTAGACAGGGTAACACTGAAGCTTTCTTT
CASSRQGNTEAFF
>TRBD1|NA|16|TRBJ1-6|TRBV28
TGTGCCAGCAGTAAAAAGGGACAGGGTTTAGTTTCACCCCTCCACTTT
CASSKKGQGLVSPLHF
>TRBD1|NA|14|TRBJ1-4|TRBV27
TGTGCCAGCAGTTTCAGGGGGCCTAGTGAAAAACTGTTTTTT
CASSFRGPSEKLFF
>TRBD2|NA|14|TRBJ2-1|TRBV5-5
TGTGCCAGCAGCCCGGGGGGGCGATCTGATGAGCAGTTCTTC
CASSPGGRSDEQFF
>TRBD2|NA|11|TRBJ2-1|TRBV12-3/TRBV12-4
TGTGCCCTACAGCGGGGTACGGAGCAGTTCTTC
CALQRGTEQFF
>NA|NA|13|TRBJ2-5|TRBV11-1
TGTGCCAGCAGCTTAAAGGGAGGTACAGACCAGTACTTC
CASSLKGGTDQYF
>TRBD2|NA|14|TRBJ2-2|TRBV27
TGTGCCAGCACGTGGGGAGGGCCCCACGGGGAGCTGTTTTTT
CASTWGGPHGELFF
>NA|NA|12|TRBJ1-1|TRBV10-3
TGTGCCATCAGGCCAGAAAACACTGAAGCTTTCTTT
CAIRPENTEAFF
>NA|NA|16|TRBJ1-3|TRBV19
TGTGCCAGTAGGACAGCGCCCGGCCTCTCGAGAAACACCATATATTTT
CASRTAPGLSRNTIYF